The clone carrying this TCR beta chain was seen ten or more times. No antigen is known for it. The data derive from a study of identical twins. Regarding the study as a whole: Cross-sectional statistics, not tracking of the same donors, supported the conclusions.

Trimming cost V 6 bases and J 0 bases, with 21 bases left between them. The length of the CDR3 is 17 residues. CDR1 is DFQATT, CDR2 SNEGSKA, per germline (reference sequence). Carrying unique molecular identifiers, the cDNA also gained a universal primer site through template switching. TCRdb passed the 5' RACE reads through MiXCR, listing each CDR3 protein once. Of 410,000 or so distinct CDR3 sequences listed, approximately 18% were seen once; the top ten hold approximately 12%. The chain joins TRBV20-1 to TRBJ1-5; D is perhaps TRBD1 (6 bases). This sequence originates from a man in his fifties in good health. The sequenced material came from naive T cells sorted from blood. The CDR3 DNA reads TGCAGTGCCCCGGAGGGGGGCGGGACAACTAGCAATCAGCCCCAGCATTTT. Its translation: CSAPEGGGTTSNQPQHF.